Below are 27 T cell receptor beta chains sequenced from a single sample in a study of shared clonotypes between healthy human individuals. Profiling relied on immunoSEQ multiplex PCR, and the TCRdb table lists in-frame clones only, not all of them. This sample has about 2 million clones, with 85% to 95% found just once. Sequencing was performed on naive CD4+ T cells sorted from blood. Specified subset: CD45RA+ positively selected. The receptors originated from a man younger than 35 in good health.

The V call is TRBV18, the J call TRBJ2-5, with 8 bases lining up with TRBD1. The CDR3 covers 13 residues. Germline-derived CDR1 and CDR2 are KGHSH and LQKENI. With V trimmed by 6 bases and J by 4 bases, 4 bases remained unmatched. For the CDR3, the DNA is TGTGCCAGCTCGCAGGGGGCTGGAGAGACCCAGTACTTC. Translated, it gives CASSQGAGETQYF.

In this sample, this clone turned up once. The J gene is TRBJ1-5, the V gene TRBV7-2, with D uncertain. V lost 5 bases and J 2 bases, leaving 10 bases between the germline ends. The length of the CDR3 is 14 residues. Germline CDR1 SGHTA, CDR2 FQGNSA. This CDR3 reads CASSNVGGNQPQHF. The CDR3 DNA reads TGTGCCAGCAGCAACGTCGGTGGCAATCAGCCCCAGCATTTT.

The chain links TRBV7-9 to TRBJ2-5; 7 nucleotides match TRBD1. From germline, CDR1 is SEHNR and CDR2 FQNEAQ (reference sequence). Unmatched junction bases numbered 14, after V lost 5 bases and J lost 5 bases. CDR3 length equals 16 residues. For the CDR3, the DNA is TGTGCCAGCAGCCCCCGACAGGGAGCCTTCTTGGAGACCCAGTACTTC. Translation gives CASSPRQGAFLETQYF.

This sequence joins TRBV9 and TRBJ2-5; D unclear. CDR1 is SGDLS, CDR2 YYNGEE, per germline. V shed 5 bases and J shed 1 base, with 12 bases lying between them. This CDR3 region has 14 residues. The DNA of the CDR3 is TGTGCCAGCAGTGTCACGTGGACCCAAGAGACCCAGTACTTC. Protein product: CASSVTWTQETQYF.

The gene calls are TRBV5-1 and TRBJ2-7, with D tentatively TRBD2 (7 bases). The CDR3 totals 14 residues. The germline V and J ends were trimmed by 0 bases and 6 bases, with 13 bases remaining between them. Germline V lookup: CDR1 SGHRS, CDR2 YFSETQ. The chain's CDR3 is CASSLGTGRAEQYF. As DNA, the CDR3 is TGCGCCAGCAGCTTGGGAACAGGGAGGGCCGAGCAGTACTTC.

The chain has TRBV7-8 and TRBJ2-3, with D possibly being TRBD1 or TRBD2 (6 bases each). Deletions cut 1 base from V and 7 bases from J, with 18 bases between. Per the germline V gene, CDR1 is SGHVS and CDR2 is FQNEAQ. The CDR3 is 16 amino acids. CDR3 DNA: TGTGCCAGCAGCTTAGAAGGGGGACTCTCCGAGAATACGCAGTATTTT. Translation: CASSLEGGLSENTQYF.

CDR3 DNA: TGTGCCAGCAGACGGGACTACTCCTACGAGCAGTACTTC. Amino acid sequence: CASRRDYSYEQYF. The chain recombines TRBV27 with TRBJ2-7; 7 bases are shared with TRBD2. The germline V gene has CDR1 MNHEY and CDR2 SMNVEV (reference sequence). V lost 6 bases to trimming and J lost 0 bases; unmatched junction nucleotides: 2. The CDR3 covers 13 residues.

This clone appeared a single time. The chain joins TRBV5-6 to TRBJ2-5; tentatively, D is TRBD1 or TRBD2 (5 bases each). V dropped 2 bases and J dropped 5 bases, with 10 bases sitting between them. CDR1 and CDR2 from the germline V gene are SGHDT and YYEEEE. CDR3 length: 13 residues. CDR3 coding DNA: TGTGCCAGCAGCTTTGGCTGGGGGGAGACCCAGTACTTC. This gives the protein CASSFGWGETQYF.

This clone came up once. The J gene is TRBJ1-1, the V gene TRBV18; TRBD1 matches at 9 bases. This CDR3 contains 14 residues. V gave up 3 bases and J gave up 6 bases; unmatched junction bases: 5. Germline lookup yields CDR1 KGHSH and CDR2 LQKENI. In nucleotides, the CDR3 is TGTGCCAGCTCACCGGGACAGGGAGAGGCTGAAGCTTTCTTT. Its protein product is CASSPGQGEAEAFF.

The rearrangement links TRBV4-3 to TRBJ1-2, with 10 nucleotides matching TRBD1. CDR1 and CDR2 from the germline V gene are LGHNA and YSLEER. Losses at the gene ends were 1 base for V and 4 bases for J; bases not matched to a gene: 0. CDR3 length: 14 amino acids. CDR3 in DNA: TGCGCCAGCAGCCAAGGGACAGGGGGCTATGGCTACACCTTC. Residues: CASSQGTGGYGYTF.

Comments on this clone: The sample contains more than one DNA sequence encoding this CDR3. V usage is TRBV18 and J usage is TRBJ2-7; 7 bases fit TRBD2. Germline values: CDR1 KGHSH, CDR2 LQKENI. The CDR3 has 13 residues. The junction had 2 bases not matched to a gene; V was cut back by 3 bases and J by 3 bases. CDR3 loop: CASSPGTNYEQYF. CDR3 nucleotides: TGTGCCAGCTCACCCGGGACTAACTACGAGCAGTACTTC.

The chain is built from TRBV7-9 and TRBJ1-6; 7 positions agree with TRBD1. The trim removed 5 bases at V and 3 bases at J, leaving 4 bases unmatched. This CDR3 comprises 15 residues. Germline V gives CDR1 SEHNR, CDR2 FQNEAQ (reference sequence). CDR3 sequence (DNA): TGTGCCAGCAGCAACACAGGGGACTATAATTCACCCCTCCACTTT. Amino acid sequence: CASSNTGDYNSPLHF.

The chain recombines TRBV4-1 with TRBJ2-7, with 7 positions matching TRBD1. Germline CDR1 MGHRA, CDR2 YSYEKL. This CDR3 spans 14 amino acids. J gave up 3 bases and V 1 base, and 3 bases lay outside the gene matches. CDR3 region: CASSQGQGYYEQYF. The CDR3, as DNA: TGCGCCAGCAGCCAAGGACAGGGTTACTACGAGCAGTACTTC.

The genes are TRBV25-1 and TRBJ2-5; D is perhaps TRBD1 (6 bases). This CDR3 is built from 13 residues. V was pared by 3 bases and J by 4 bases, with 9 bases between. Germline CDR1 reads MGHDK; CDR2 reads SYGVNS. Here the CDR3 reads CASSDLDRETQYF. The CDR3 DNA is TGTGCCAGCAGTGACCTGGACAGAGAGACCCAGTACTTC.

The chain has TRBV19 and TRBJ2-1, with TRBD1 identical over 10 bases. CDR1 LNHDA and CDR2 SQIVND come from the germline V gene (reference sequence). V lost 5 bases to trimming and J lost 14 bases; unmatched junction nucleotides: 9. The CDR3 totals 13 residues. The CDR3 DNA follows: TGTGCCAGTAGTCAACAACCCGGGACAGGGGAGTTCTTC. This codes for CASSQQPGTGEFF.

This chain links TRBV7-9 with TRBJ2-4, with no clear D. This CDR3 is 13 amino acids long. Germline CDR1 and CDR2: SEHNR and FQNEAQ (reference sequence). Trimming removed 2 bases at V and 8 bases at J, with 10 bases between. As DNA, the CDR3 is TGTGCCAGCAGCTTACTAGGGTTAGACATTCAGTACTTC. Its translation: CASSLLGLDIQYF. The variable domain in full, completed from reference TRBV7-9 and TRBJ2-4, reads DTGVSQNPRHKITKRGQNVTFRCDPISEHNRLYWYRQTLGQGPEFLTYFQNEAQLEKSRLLSDRFSAERPKGSFSTLEIQRTEQGDSAMYLCASSLLGLDIQYFGAGTRLSVL.

The chain couples TRBV6-5 to TRBJ1-6; 11 nucleotides align to TRBD1. CDR1 and CDR2 (germline): MNHEY, SVGAGI. The CDR3 runs to 14 residues. V lost 5 bases to trimming and J lost 10 bases; unmatched junction nucleotides: 4. CDR3 loop: CASSRTGGYSPLHF. CDR3 nucleotides: TGTGCCAGCAGTCGGACAGGGGGCTACTCACCCCTCCACTTT.

The chain is built from TRBV21-1 and TRBJ1-1; the table's D call of TRBD1 was not tested on the DNA. TRBV21-1 is shown as a pseudogene. The CDR3 has 14 amino acids. DNA of the CDR3: TGTGCCAGCATCACGTACAGGGGTAGAACTGAAGCTTTCTTT. As protein: CASITYRGRTEAFF.

CDR3 region: CASSYFEGLTEAFF. The CDR3 DNA follows: TGTGCCAGCAGTTATTTCGAAGGGCTGACTGAAGCTTTCTTT. The V call is TRBV6-6, the J call TRBJ1-1; the D is unclear. V lost 3 bases to trimming and J lost 5 bases, with 13 bases between them. The CDR3 runs 14 residues. Per the germline V gene, CDR1 is MNHNY and CDR2 is SVGAGI (reference sequence).

The chain joins TRBV7-8 to TRBJ1-1; D not certain. V lost 4 bases and J 1 base, leaving 7 bases between the germline ends. The CDR3 has 13 amino acids. In germline, CDR1 is SGHVS, CDR2 FQNEAQ. CDR3 residues: CASSWDRNTEAFF. CDR3 DNA: TGTGCCAGCAGCTGGGATCGGAACACTGAAGCTTTCTTT.

This chain links TRBV5-4 with TRBJ1-1, with 9 bases aligning to TRBD1. The trim removed 1 base at V and 4 bases at J, leaving 2 bases unmatched. There are 14 residues in the CDR3. Germline V gives CDR1 SGHNT, CDR2 YYREEE (reference sequence). The CDR3 here is CASSLTGQGTEAFF. For the CDR3, the DNA is TGTGCCAGCAGCTTGACGGGACAGGGCACTGAAGCTTTCTTT.

The V and J genes are TRBV6-6 and TRBJ1-4; tentatively, D is TRBD1 (5 bases). The CDR3 runs to 11 residues. Germline loops: CDR1 MNHNY, CDR2 SVGAGI (reference sequence). V was shortened by 4 bases and J by 13 bases, with 10 bases between the two germline ends. The CDR3 region is CASSSGSVLFF. CDR3 nucleotide sequence: TGTGCCAGCAGTTCAGGGAGCGTACTGTTTTTT.

CDR3 bases: TGTGCCAGCAGTGAGGGTACAGCGGGGGTACGAGGCGAGCAGTACTTC. Its protein product is CASSEGTAGVRGEQYF. This chain links TRBV6-1 with TRBJ2-7; 8 nucleotides match TRBD2. The CDR3 sequence is 16 residues long. V lost 3 bases and J lost 6; bases outside the gene matches: 13. Germline V gene data show CDR1 as MNHNS and CDR2 as SASEGT.

The chain links TRBV5-1 to TRBJ2-3; D call uncertain. Trimming left V 7 bases short and J 0 bases short, with 12 bases between. CDR3 length: 14 amino acids. Germline CDR1 and CDR2: SGHRS and YFSETQ. For the CDR3, the DNA is TGCGCCAGCGAAGTCGGTGGTAGCACAGATACGCAGTATTTT. Translated, it gives CASEVGGSTDTQYF.

The chain employs TRBV28 and TRBJ2-7, with 12 positions matching TRBD2. Germline CDR1 is MDHEN and CDR2 is SYDVKM. The V segment lost 8 bases and the J segment 4 bases; nucleotides outside the gene matches: 6. CDR3 length equals 14 residues. In DNA form, the CDR3 reads TGTGCCAGCGGAACTAGCGGGAGGCTTTACGAGCAGTACTTC. Its protein is CASGTSGRLYEQYF. Together with reference TRBV28 and TRBJ2-7, the CDR3 gives the full variable domain: DVKVTQSSRYLVKRTGEKVFLECVQDMDHENMFWYRQDPGLGLRLIYFSYDVKMKEKGDIPEGYSVSREKKERFSLILESASTNQTSMYLCASGTSGRLYEQYFGPGTRLTVT.

The chain has TRBV6-5 and TRBJ2-1; D gene uncertain. CDR3 length equals 12 residues. The germline gives CDR1 MNHEY, CDR2 SVGAGI. V lost 8 bases and J lost 7, with 12 bases in between. The chain's CDR3 is CASARVINEQFF. The CDR3 coding sequence is TGTGCCAGCGCCAGAGTCATAAATGAGCAGTTCTTC.

The chain employs TRBV30 and TRBJ2-5; possible D gene TRBD2, 6 bases. Germline loops: CDR1 GTSNPN, CDR2 SVGIG (reference sequence). CDR3 length: 12 amino acids. Trimming pared 5 bases from V and 0 bases from J, leaving 7 bases between. CDR3 coding DNA: TGTGCCTGGGGGGGGAACCAAGAGACCCAGTACTTC. Amino acid sequence: CAWGGNQETQYF. The whole variable domain, filled in from reference TRBV30 and TRBJ2-5, reads SQTIHQWPATLVQPVGSPLSLECTVEGTSNPNLYWYRQAAGRGLQLLFYSVGIGQISSEVPQNLSASRPQDRQFILSSKKLLLSDSGFYLCAWGGNQETQYFGPGTRLLVL.